This T cell receptor (beta chain) emerged from a study of human T cells and chemical hapten exposure. On the study more broadly: Chiefly female patients presented with alopecia areata, totalis or universalis.

V lost 7 bases and J 2 bases, leaving 18 bases between the germline ends. Germline values: CDR1 SGHVS, CDR2 FNYEAQ. The CDR3 loop spans 17 amino acids. This clonotype was detected only a few times. As to time point: patch test 1, 2 weeks after DPC sensitization. The treatment: therapeutic diphenylcyclopropenone sensitization with weekly scalp DPC. The authors extracted total RNA from unfractionated whole blood. TCRdb itself ran the RACE reads through MiXCR, one entry per CDR3 protein. This repertoire shows 40,000 to 65,000 distinct CDR3 sequences, about 11% found once; its top ten account for under 2%.

This specimen consisted of whole blood, obtained in connection with sensitization to the hapten diphenylcyclopropenone (DPC). The TCR comes from a woman aged 40-49 years with alopecia areata. Some clones in this sample may be carry-over from other donors' samples. The rearrangement links TRBV7-6 to TRBJ2-6, with D maybe TRBD1 (6 bases). CDR3 in DNA: TGTGCCAGCACCCCACAGGGAATGTGTCCTGGGGCCAACGTCCTGACTTTC. Translation gives CASTPQGMCPGANVLTF.